Listed below are T cell receptor beta chains from one sample, sequenced in a study of blood T cell repertoires in COVID-19. Measured with immunoSEQ multiplex PCR; TCRdb has only the in-frame clones, and not every one. The sample includes around 200,000 clones, about 85% of them seen just once. Material: peripheral blood. These receptors were obtained from a woman aged 80 or over with acute or convalescent COVID-19. Both conserved end residues are trimmed from each CDR3. The order of the fields is clone size, J gene, V gene, CDR3 protein. Not all rows give a size; the values are once, few, many and, for expanded clones, a class.

NA	TRBJ1-5	TRBV19	ASSQQAGPQPQH
NA	TRBJ1-2	TRBV6-6	ASSYRDSYGYT
NA	TRBJ2-1	TRBV5-1	ASSPDRGGTDEQF
NA	TRBJ2-5	TRBV7-9	ASSFGTSGGVETQY
NA	TRBJ1-4	TRBV19	ASSIGGTGVDEKLF
NA	TRBJ2-3	TRBV3-1/TRBV3-2	ASSYRGDTQY
NA	TRBJ1-5	TRBV6-2/TRBV6-3	ASRPASGRNQPQH
NA	TRBJ2-4	TRBV18	ASSPKTGFGKNIQY
NA	TRBJ2-1	TRBV21-1	ASSQRLDRGGYNEQF
few	TRBJ2-7	TRBV28	ASRADRASSYEQY
NA	TRBJ1-6	TRBV10-3	ATGDRRSYNSPLH
NA	TRBJ2-7	TRBV7-8	ASSSGGAPYEQY
NA	TRBJ1-3	TRBV4-1	ASSQPQGARGNTIY
NA	TRBJ2-2	TRBV7-2	ASSLGGREYGELF
once	TRBJ2-7	TRBV11-3	ASSFAGTGVYEQY
NA	TRBJ2-1	TRBV6-2/TRBV6-3	ASSYVQGEQF
NA	TRBJ1-2	TRBV5-4	ASSLDELRGDYGYT
few	TRBJ1-1	TRBV5-1	ASSFQGWSTEAF
NA	TRBJ2-7	TRBV9	ASSVGSGGSYEQY
NA	TRBJ2-2	TRBV7-2	ASSPRGSGDTGELF
NA	TRBJ2-6	TRBV9	ASSVPRASGANVLT
NA	TRBJ2-1	TRBV7-3	ASSLAGGLYNEQF
once	TRBJ1-2	TRBV11-3	ASSQDGNYGYT
NA	TRBJ1-2	TRBV29-1	SVDGGGNYGYT
NA	TRBJ1-1	TRBV5-1	ASSKDRPMNTEAF
NA	TRBJ1-2	TRBV29-1	SVWTDGYT
NA	TRBJ1-1	TRBV5-1	ASSESGQGGTEAF
NA	TRBJ2-1	TRBV20-1	SASWRERGSEQF
NA	TRBJ1-2	TRBV5-5	ASSLRDRLYGYT
NA	TRBJ1-1	TRBV6-5	ASLDRGLVNTEAF
NA	TRBJ2-5	TRBV4-1	ASSQGSGGAVKTQY
NA	TRBJ2-1	TRBV19	ASRPLLSSYNEQF
NA	TRBJ1-5	TRBV11-2	ASSLGQGHQPQH
NA	TRBJ2-3	TRBV6-2/TRBV6-3	ASSYSDYTQY
NA	TRBJ1-2	TRBV19	ASSAQTVSYGYT
NA	TRBJ1-5	TRBV5-1	ASSLGSNSNQPQH
NA	TRBJ2-7	TRBV19	ASSMLTVPYEQY
NA	TRBJ2-3	TRBV4-3	ASSQGRADTQY
NA	TRBJ2-7	TRBV6-5	ASSRDTVSYEQY
few	TRBJ1-1	TRBV6-5	ASSYSDRLNTEAF
once	TRBJ2-1	TRBV3-1/TRBV3-2	ASSQDIGTVGV
NA	TRBJ2-7	TRBV15	ATTRDRGYEQY
NA	TRBJ1-4	TRBV7-2	ASSSSVGTNEKLF
once	TRBJ2-1	TRBV28	ASRLPGKEQF
NA	TRBJ2-7	TRBV2	ASRGVDGQASYEQY
NA	TRBJ2-2	TRBV19	ASSDRASNTGELF
NA	TRBJ2-2	TRBV7-2	ASNPQGGDTGELF
NA	TRBJ2-7	TRBV11-2	ASSFGRYEQY
NA	TRBJ1-1	TRBV27	ASSQALGQGSLAF
NA	TRBJ2-1	TRBV6-5	ASTRTGGPYNEQF
NA	TRBJ2-7	TRBV5-4	ASSLASGRASEQY
NA	TRBJ2-5	TRBV10-3	AIRGGRAETQY
NA	TRBJ1-1	TRBV5-4	ASSPTRLNTEAF
NA	TRBJ1-6	TRBV14	ASSQEQGFNSPLH
NA	TRBJ1-5	TRBV24-1	ATSDPGTGDQPQH
NA	TRBJ1-2	TRBV11-2	ASSLGLGGEGYT